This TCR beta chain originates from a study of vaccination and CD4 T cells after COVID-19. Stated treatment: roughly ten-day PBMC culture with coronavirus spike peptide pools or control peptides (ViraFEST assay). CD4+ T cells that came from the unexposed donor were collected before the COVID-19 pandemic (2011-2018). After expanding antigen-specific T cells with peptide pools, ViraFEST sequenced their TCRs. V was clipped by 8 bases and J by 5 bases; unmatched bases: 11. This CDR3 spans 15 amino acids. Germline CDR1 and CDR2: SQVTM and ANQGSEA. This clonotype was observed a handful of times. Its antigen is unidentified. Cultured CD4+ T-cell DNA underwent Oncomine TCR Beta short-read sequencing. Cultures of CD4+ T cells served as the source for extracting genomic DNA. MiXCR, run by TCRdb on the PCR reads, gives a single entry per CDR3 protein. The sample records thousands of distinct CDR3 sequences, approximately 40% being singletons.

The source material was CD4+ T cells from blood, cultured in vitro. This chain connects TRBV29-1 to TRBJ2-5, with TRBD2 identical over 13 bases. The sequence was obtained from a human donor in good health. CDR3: CSSGGTSGAGETQYF. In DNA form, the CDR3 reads TGCAGCTCGGGCGGGACTAGCGGGGCCGGGGAGACCCAGTACTTC. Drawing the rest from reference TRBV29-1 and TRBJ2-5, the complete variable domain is SAVISQKPSRDICQRGTSLTIQCQVDSQVTMMFWYRQQPGQSLTLIATANQGSEATYESGFVIDKFPISRPNLTFSTLTVSNMSPEDSSIYLCSSGGTSGAGETQYFGPGTRLLVL.